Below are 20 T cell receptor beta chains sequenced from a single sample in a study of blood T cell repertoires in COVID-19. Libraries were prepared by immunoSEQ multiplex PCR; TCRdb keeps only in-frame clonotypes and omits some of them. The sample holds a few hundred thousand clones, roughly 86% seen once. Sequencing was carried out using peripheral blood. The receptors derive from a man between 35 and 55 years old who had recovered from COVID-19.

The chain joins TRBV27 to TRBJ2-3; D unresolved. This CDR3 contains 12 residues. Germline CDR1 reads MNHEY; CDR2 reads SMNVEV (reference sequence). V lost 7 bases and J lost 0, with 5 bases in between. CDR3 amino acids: CASTSSTDTQYF. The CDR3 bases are TGTGCCAGCACCTCTAGCACAGATACGCAGTATTTT.

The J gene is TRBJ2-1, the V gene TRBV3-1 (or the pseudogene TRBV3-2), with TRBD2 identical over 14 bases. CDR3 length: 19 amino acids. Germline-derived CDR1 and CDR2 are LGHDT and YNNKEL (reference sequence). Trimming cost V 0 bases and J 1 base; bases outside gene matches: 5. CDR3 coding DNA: TGTGCCAGCAGCCAAGATAGAAGGACTAGCGGGGGGTCCTACAATGAGCAGTTCTTC. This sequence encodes CASSQDRRTSGGSYNEQFF.

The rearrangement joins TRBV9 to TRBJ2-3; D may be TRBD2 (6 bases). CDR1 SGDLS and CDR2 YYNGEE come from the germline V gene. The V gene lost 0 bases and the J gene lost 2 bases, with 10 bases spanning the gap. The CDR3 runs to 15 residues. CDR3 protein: CASSVGSGYTDTQYF. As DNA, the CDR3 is TGTGCCAGCAGCGTAGGCAGCGGGTACACAGATACGCAGTATTTT.

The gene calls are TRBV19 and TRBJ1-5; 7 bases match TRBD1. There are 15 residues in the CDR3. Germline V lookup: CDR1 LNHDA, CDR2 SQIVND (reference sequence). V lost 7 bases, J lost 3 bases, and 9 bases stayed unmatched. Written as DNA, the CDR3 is TGTGCCAGTACCTACGCGACAGGGCCCAATCAGCCCCAGCATTTT. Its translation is CASTYATGPNQPQHF.

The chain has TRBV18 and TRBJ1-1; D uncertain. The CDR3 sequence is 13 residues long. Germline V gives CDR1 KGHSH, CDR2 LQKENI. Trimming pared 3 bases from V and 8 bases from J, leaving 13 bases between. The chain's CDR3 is CASSPYREGEAFF. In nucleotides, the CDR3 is TGTGCCAGCTCACCTTACCGAGAGGGAGAAGCTTTCTTT.

DNA for the CDR3: TGTGCCAGCAGTGACTCTCCGGGACTAGCGGGGGCCCCGGGTGAGCAGTTCTTC. It encodes CASSDSPGLAGAPGEQFF. The chain uses TRBV6-4 and TRBJ2-1; 14 bases line up with TRBD2. The CDR3 totals 18 residues. The germline V gene encodes CDR1 MRHNA and CDR2 SNTAGT. J lost 9 bases, V lost 0 bases, and 10 bases had no gene match.

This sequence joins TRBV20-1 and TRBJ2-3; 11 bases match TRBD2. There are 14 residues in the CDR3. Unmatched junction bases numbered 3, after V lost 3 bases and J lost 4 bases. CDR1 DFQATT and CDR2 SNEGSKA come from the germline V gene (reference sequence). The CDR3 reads CSASVAGGADTQYF. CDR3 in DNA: TGCAGTGCTAGTGTAGCGGGAGGGGCAGATACGCAGTATTTT.

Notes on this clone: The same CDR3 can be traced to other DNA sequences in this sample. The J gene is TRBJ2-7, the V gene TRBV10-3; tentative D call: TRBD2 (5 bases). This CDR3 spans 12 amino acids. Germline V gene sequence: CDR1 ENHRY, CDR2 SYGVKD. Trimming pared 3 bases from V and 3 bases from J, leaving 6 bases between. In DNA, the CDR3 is TGTGCCATCAGTGATCGGGGCTACGAGCAGTACTTC. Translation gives CAISDRGYEQYF.

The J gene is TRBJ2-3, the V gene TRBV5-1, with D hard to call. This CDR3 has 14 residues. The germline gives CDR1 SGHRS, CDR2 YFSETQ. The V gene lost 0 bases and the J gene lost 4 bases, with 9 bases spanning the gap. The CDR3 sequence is CASSLAQAPDTQYF. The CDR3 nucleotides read TGCGCCAGCAGCTTGGCCCAGGCACCAGATACGCAGTATTTT.

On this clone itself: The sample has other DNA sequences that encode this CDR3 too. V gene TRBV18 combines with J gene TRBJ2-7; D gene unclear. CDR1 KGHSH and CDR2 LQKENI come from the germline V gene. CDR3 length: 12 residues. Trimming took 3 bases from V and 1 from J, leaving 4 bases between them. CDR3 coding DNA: TGTGCCAGCTCACCCCTGTCCTACGAGCAGTACTTC. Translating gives CASSPLSYEQYF.

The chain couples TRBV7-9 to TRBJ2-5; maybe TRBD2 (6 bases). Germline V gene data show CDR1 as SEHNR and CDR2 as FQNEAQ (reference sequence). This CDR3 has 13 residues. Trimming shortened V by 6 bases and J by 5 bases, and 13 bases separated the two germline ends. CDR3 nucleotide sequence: TGTGCCAGCAGGACTAGGGTCGGGGAGACCCAGTACTTC. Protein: CASRTRVGETQYF.

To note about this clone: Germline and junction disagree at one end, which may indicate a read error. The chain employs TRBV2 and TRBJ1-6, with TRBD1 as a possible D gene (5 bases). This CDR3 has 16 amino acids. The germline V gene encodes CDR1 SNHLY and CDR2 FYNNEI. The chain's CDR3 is CASSEAGTGYISPLHF. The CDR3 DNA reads TGTGCCAGCAGTGAAGCTGGGACTGGGTATATTTCACCCCTCCACTTT.

This chain's CDR3 is CASSQITSGRADTQYF. The CDR3 DNA reads TGCGCCAGCAGCCAAATCACTAGCGGGAGGGCAGATACGCAGTATTTT. The chain carries TRBV4-1 and TRBJ2-3; 13 bases align to TRBD2. This CDR3 region has 16 residues. The germline V gene encodes CDR1 MGHRA and CDR2 YSYEKL. Trimming removed 2 bases from V and 4 bases from J; junction bases left unmatched: 3.

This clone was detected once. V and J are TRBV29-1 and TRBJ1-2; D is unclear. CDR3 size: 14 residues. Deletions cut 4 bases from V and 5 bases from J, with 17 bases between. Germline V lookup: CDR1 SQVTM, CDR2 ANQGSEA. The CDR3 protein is CSVVIDGRDYGYTF. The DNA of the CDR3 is TGCAGCGTTGTTATTGATGGGAGGGATTATGGCTACACCTTC.

For the CDR3, the DNA is TGTGCCAGCAGTGAAGCTACAGGGAAGTTGGGGAGCGAGCAGTACTTC. This encodes CASSEATGKLGSEQYF. The rearrangement uses TRBV2 and TRBJ2-7, with a possible D match to TRBD1 (6 bases). Per germline, CDR1 SNHLY and CDR2 FYNNEI. V was clipped by 0 bases and J by 6 bases, with 18 bases between them. The CDR3 loop spans 16 amino acids.

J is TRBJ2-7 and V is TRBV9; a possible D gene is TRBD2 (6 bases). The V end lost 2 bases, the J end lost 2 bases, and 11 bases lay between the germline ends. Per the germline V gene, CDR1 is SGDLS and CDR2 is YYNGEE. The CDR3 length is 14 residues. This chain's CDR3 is CASSVGGNPYEQYF. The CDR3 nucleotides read TGTGCCAGCAGCGTCGGAGGGAACCCCTACGAGCAGTACTTC.

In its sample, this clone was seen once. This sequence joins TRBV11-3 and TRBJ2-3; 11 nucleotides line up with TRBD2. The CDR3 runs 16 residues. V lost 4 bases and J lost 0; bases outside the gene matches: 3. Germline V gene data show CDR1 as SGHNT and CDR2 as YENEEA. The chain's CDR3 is CASSYGTSGSTDTQYF. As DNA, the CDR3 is TGTGCCAGCAGCTACGGGACTAGCGGAAGCACAGATACGCAGTATTTT.

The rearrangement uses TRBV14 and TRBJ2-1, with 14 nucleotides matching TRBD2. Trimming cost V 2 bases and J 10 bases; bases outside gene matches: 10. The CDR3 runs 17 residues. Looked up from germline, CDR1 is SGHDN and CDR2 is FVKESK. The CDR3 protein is CASSQRLTSGRAWEQFF. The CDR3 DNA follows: TGTGCCAGCAGCCAACGGCTGACTAGCGGGAGGGCATGGGAGCAGTTCTTC.

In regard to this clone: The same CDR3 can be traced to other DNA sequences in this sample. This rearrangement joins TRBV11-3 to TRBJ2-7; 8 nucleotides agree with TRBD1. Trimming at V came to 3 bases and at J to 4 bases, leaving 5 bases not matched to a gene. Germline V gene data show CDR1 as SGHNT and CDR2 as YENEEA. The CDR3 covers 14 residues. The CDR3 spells CASSLGQGAYEQYF. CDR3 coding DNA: TGTGCCAGCAGCTTGGGGCAGGGGGCTTACGAGCAGTACTTC.

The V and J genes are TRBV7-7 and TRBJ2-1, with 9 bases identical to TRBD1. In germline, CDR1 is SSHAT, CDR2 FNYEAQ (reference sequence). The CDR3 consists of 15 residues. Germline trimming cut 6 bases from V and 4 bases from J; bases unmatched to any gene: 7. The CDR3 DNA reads TGTGCCAGCAGTTCCGGGACAGGGTCTTACAATGAGCAGTTCTTC. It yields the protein CASSSGTGSYNEQFF.